Presented here are 32 T cell receptor beta chains from one specimen sequenced in a study of regulatory T cells in long-lasting Graves disease. Described time point: persistent/refractory GD, antithyroid drugs over 5 years with positive TRAb. From PBMCs, RNA was extracted and then used to make the TCR library. Assembly of TCR beta libraries relied on iRepertoire HTBI primers together with Arm-PCR of CDR3 regions. TCRdb re-analysed the multiplex PCR reads in MiXCR, keeping a single row per CDR3 protein. The sample has over 250,000 distinct CDR3 sequences; 22% are singletons. The sequenced sample was peripheral blood mononuclear cells (PBMCs), obtained when the disease was refractory, from a patient treated with antithyroid drugs. These receptors were collected from a female donor with Graves disease.

As regards this clonotype: Given a far larger clone just one base away, this is likely a sequencing read error. The conserved closing phenylalanine or tryptophan is absent in this CDR3, likely reflecting a read error. The chain employs TRBV5-1 and TRBJ2-5; no reliable D call. The CDR3 extends over 14 amino acids. V lost 0 bases to trimming and J lost 2 bases, with 8 bases between them. Germline V gives CDR1 SGHRS, CDR2 YFSETQ. The CDR3 protein is CASSLAVGQETQYS. In nucleotides, the CDR3 is TGCGCCAGCAGCTTGGCCGTAGGTCAAGAGACCCAGTACTCC.

In this sample, this clonotype turned up many times. The J gene is TRBJ2-7, the V gene TRBV3-1, with 10 nucleotides matching TRBD2. Per germline, CDR1 LGHDT and CDR2 YNNKEL (reference sequence). This CDR3 comprises 17 residues. The V gene end was trimmed by 4 bases and the J gene end by 6 bases; junction bases not matched to a gene: 15. CDR3 DNA sequence: TGTGCCAGCAGCCTCGGACTAGCGGCAGTGGGAGGATCCGAGCAGTACTTC. Its protein product is CASSLGLAAVGGSEQYF.

This clonotype has only a few counts. Given the absence of the conserved phenylalanine or tryptophan at the CDR3 end, a read error is likely. The chain is built from TRBV2 and TRBJ2-5, with 7 bases lining up with TRBD2. This CDR3 region has 13 residues. Germline V CDR1 and CDR2: SNHLY, FYNNEI. With 5 bases clipped from V and 5 bases from J, the junction kept 5 bases outside the gene matches. The CDR3 DNA reads as TGTGCCAGCAGTCGGCGGGAGATGGAGACCCAGTACTCC. This translates into CASSRREMETQYS.

The rearrangement uses TRBV28 and TRBJ1-3, with 8 bases that match TRBD1. The CDR3 length is 15 residues. Germline V gene lookup returns CDR1 MDHEN and CDR2 SYDVKM. J lost 6 bases, V lost 1 base, and 5 bases had no gene match. The DNA of the CDR3 is TGTGCCAGCAGTTTATCCCAGACAGGGGAAAACACCATATATTTT. Translation: CASSLSQTGENTIYF.

This clonotype was seen many times. The chain links TRBV28 to TRBJ1-4; D uncertain. This CDR3 is built from 16 residues. Germline V gives CDR1 MDHEN, CDR2 SYDVKM. V lost 5 bases, J lost 8 bases, and 21 bases lay in between. CDR3 sequence: CASSPPRLSGREKLFF. CDR3 in DNA: TGTGCCAGCAGTCCCCCTCGACTCTCCGGTAGGGAAAAACTGTTTTTT.

J is TRBJ1-1 and V is TRBV9; D is ambiguous. In germline, CDR1 is SGDLS, CDR2 YYNGEE. Trimming took 3 bases from V and 1 from J, leaving 4 bases between them. The CDR3 runs 12 residues. CDR3 sequence: CASSGSNTEAFF. CDR3 bases: TGTGCCAGCAGCGGATCGAACACTGAAGCTTTCTTT.

V usage is TRBV6-2 or TRBV6-3 and J usage is TRBJ1-5, with D unresolved. CDR3 length: 9 residues. The germline V gene has CDR1 MNHEY and CDR2 SVGEGT. Trimming shortened V by 9 bases and J by 13 bases, and 10 bases separated the two germline ends. In DNA, the CDR3 is TGTGCCAGATTAAAAAAACAGCATTTT. Translation gives CARLKKQHF.

About this clonotype itself: A much more abundant neighbour one base away suggests this may be a read error. The chain joins TRBV7-2 to TRBJ2-5, with D tentatively TRBD1 (5 bases). Germline CDR1 SGHTA, CDR2 FQGNSA. V was clipped by 5 bases and J by 2 bases, with 15 bases between them. The CDR3 extends over 15 amino acids. The CDR3 nucleotides read TGTGCCAGCAGCCGTCAAGGCAGGGTACAAGAGACCCAGTACTTC. Residues: CASSRQGRVQETQYF.

V gene TRBV7-9 combines with J gene TRBJ2-5; 10 bases map to TRBD1. CDR1 SEHNR and CDR2 FQNEAQ come from the germline V gene (reference sequence). The CDR3 has 16 amino acids. With 2 bases clipped from V and 7 bases from J, the junction kept 10 bases outside the gene matches. CDR3 region: CASSLIQGQGSGTQYF. CDR3 nucleotide sequence: TGTGCCAGCAGCTTAATTCAGGGACAGGGGTCCGGGACCCAGTACTTC.

The chain employs TRBV5-1 and TRBJ2-7; tentatively, D is TRBD1 (8 bases). V was pared by 3 bases and J by 3 bases, with 13 bases between. Per the germline V gene, CDR1 is SGHRS and CDR2 is YFSETQ. The CDR3 is 14 residues long. The CDR3 region is CASSSYRGGYEQYF. Written as DNA, the CDR3 is TGCGCCAGCAGCTCGTACAGGGGGGGCTACGAGCAGTACTTC.

The chain is built from TRBV7-9 and TRBJ2-5; D is uncertain. V lost 5 bases and J 4 bases, leaving 17 bases between the germline ends. Germline CDR1 SEHNR, CDR2 FQNEAQ (reference sequence). This CDR3 spans 15 amino acids. CDR3 nucleotides: TGTGCCAGCAGCCCTCCTCTTTTAGACGGAGAGACCCAGTACTTC. The encoded protein is CASSPPLLDGETQYF.

This clonotype was observed a few times. This chain joins TRBV29-1 and TRBJ1-6; 7 positions match TRBD1. The junction had 0 bases not matched to a gene; V was cut back by 2 bases and J by 5 bases. CDR1 and CDR2 from the germline V gene are SQVTM and ANQGSEA. There are 13 residues in the CDR3. CDR3 in DNA: TGCAGCGTTGAAACAGGGGATAATTCACCCCTCCACTTT. Translated: CSVETGDNSPLHF.

This clonotype was counted at least ten times. V usage is TRBV7-9 and J usage is TRBJ2-7; TRBD2 aligns across 9 bases. The CDR3 runs to 15 residues. Germline lookup yields CDR1 SEHNR and CDR2 FQNEAQ (reference sequence). Unmatched junction bases numbered 7, after V lost 2 bases and J lost 5 bases. DNA of the CDR3: TGTGCCAGCAGCTTAATGGGACTAGCATGGGACGAGCAGTACTTC. It translates to CASSLMGLAWDEQYF.

The chain recombines TRBV6-5 with TRBJ1-1; D is ambiguous. The V gene lost 2 bases and the J gene lost 1 base, with 14 bases spanning the gap. Germline assignment: CDR1 MNHEY and CDR2 SVGAGI. This CDR3 spans 16 amino acids. The DNA for the CDR3 is TGTGCCAGCAGTTACAATAGAAGGTCTTCGAACACTGAAGCTTTCTTT. Translation: CASSYNRRSSNTEAFF.

There are many counts of this clonotype. The gene calls are TRBV28 and TRBJ1-5; D is undetermined. The germline V gene has CDR1 MDHEN and CDR2 SYDVKM. V lost 3 bases and J 8 bases, leaving 8 bases between the germline ends. The CDR3 has 12 residues. The DNA for the CDR3 is TGTGCCAGCAGTTTCCGGTCGGAGCCCCAGCATTTT. Translation: CASSFRSEPQHF.

Only a few counts were recorded for this clonotype. This chain connects TRBV25-1 to TRBJ1-1, with D possibly being TRBD1 (5 bases). The V and J ends lost 8 bases and 0 bases respectively, with 13 bases between them. Germline-derived CDR1 and CDR2 are MGHDK and SYGVNS. The CDR3 loop spans 14 amino acids. CDR3 bases: TGTGCCAGCTTGGGACCCCTTATGAACACTGAAGCTTTCTTT. It specifies CASLGPLMNTEAFF. The variable domain in full, completed from reference TRBV25-1 and TRBJ1-1, reads EADIYQTPRYLVIGTGKKITLECSQTMGHDKMYWYQQDPGMELHLIHYSYGVNSTEKGDLSSESTVSRIRTEHFPLTLESARPSHTSQYLCASLGPLMNTEAFFGQGTRLTVV.

This clonotype was recorded at least ten times. The V call is TRBV28, the J call TRBJ2-6; D might be TRBD1 (6 bases). CDR1 MDHEN and CDR2 SYDVKM come from the germline V gene. The CDR3 contains 15 residues. Trimming took 7 bases from V and 0 from J, leaving 10 bases between them. The CDR3 spells CASTEGDSGANVLTF. CDR3 nucleotide sequence: TGTGCCAGCACCGAGGGGGACTCTGGGGCCAACGTCCTGACTTTC.

This clonotype was counted many times. The chain recombines TRBV6-1 with TRBJ1-5; D gene ambiguous. Trimming left V 6 bases short and J 2 bases short, with 14 bases between. This CDR3 is 15 amino acids long. Germline V gene sequence: CDR1 MNHNS, CDR2 SASEGT. CDR3 coding DNA: TGTGCCAGCAGCCACAGATCGGTTGGCAATCAGCCCCAGCATTTT. This translates into CASSHRSVGNQPQHF.

This chain links TRBV20-1 with TRBJ2-1, with 12 nucleotides matching TRBD2. Per germline, CDR1 DFQATT and CDR2 SNEGSKA (reference sequence). This CDR3 region has 14 residues. After removal of 6 bases from V and 10 bases from J, the junction contained 10 bases not matched to a gene. The CDR3 DNA reads as TGCAGTGCCCGGACTAGCGGGATGGCCTACGAGCAGTTCTTC. Encoded protein: CSARTSGMAYEQFF.

In nucleotides, the CDR3 is TGCAGTGCTAGAGATTGGGGCGAGCAGTACTTC. This encodes CSARDWGEQYF. The chain combines TRBV20-1 with TRBJ2-7; D is ambiguous. This CDR3 spans 11 amino acids. Germline-derived CDR1 and CDR2 are DFQATT and SNEGSKA (reference sequence). The germline V and J ends were trimmed by 0 bases and 6 bases, with 6 bases remaining between them.

This clonotype was seen more than once but under ten times. The gene calls are TRBV2 and TRBJ2-5, with TRBD2 identical over 7 bases. V gave up 6 bases and J gave up 3 bases; unmatched junction bases: 7. The CDR3 has 14 amino acids. CDR1 and CDR2 (germline): SNHLY, FYNNEI. The CDR3 nucleotides are TGTGCCAGCAGCGGAGCTAGCGGTGAAGAGACCCAGTACTTC. Encoded protein: CASSGASGEETQYF.

This clonotype was counted a few times. The gene calls are TRBV6-1 and TRBJ2-7, with a weak D call TRBD2 (6 bases). V shed 4 bases and J shed 4 bases, with 17 bases lying between them. Germline-derived CDR1 and CDR2 are MNHNS and SASEGT. The CDR3 totals 15 residues. CDR3 bases: TGTGCCAGCAGTGGAAGCCGCGGGGCGTCTTACGAGCAGTACTTC. Protein sequence: CASSGSRGASYEQYF.

The CDR3 DNA is TGTGCCAGCAGCTTAGGGGCGCTACAGGGATCAACTAATGAAAAACTGTTTTTT. Residues: CASSLGALQGSTNEKLFF. This rearrangement joins TRBV7-2 to TRBJ1-4, with a tentative D call TRBD1 (6 bases). From germline, CDR1 is SGHTA and CDR2 FQGNSA. V dropped 1 base and J dropped 0 bases, with 15 bases sitting between them. CDR3 size: 18 residues.

This clonotype occurred many times. This chain links TRBV7-8 with TRBJ2-5; D is unresolved. Trimming took off 2 bases at V and 1 base at J, with 5 bases between the two ends. This CDR3 region has 13 residues. The germline V gene has CDR1 SGHVS and CDR2 FQNEAQ. The CDR3 sequence is CASSLLRQETQYF. The DNA for the CDR3 is TGTGCCAGCAGCTTACTCCGCCAAGAGACCCAGTACTTC.

J is TRBJ2-5 and V is TRBV5-6; tentatively, D is TRBD2 (6 bases). The CDR3 sequence is 17 residues long. The V end lost 1 base, the J end lost 2 bases, and 18 bases lay between the germline ends. The germline gives CDR1 SGHDT, CDR2 YYEEEE. The CDR3 nucleotides read TGTGCCAGCAGCTTGTGGGGGGTTCAAGGGCGTCAAGAGACCCAGTACTTC. Translated: CASSLWGVQGRQETQYF.

This clonotype has ten or more counts. The chain joins TRBV6-5 to TRBJ2-5; D is unclear. Germline CDR1 is MNHEY and CDR2 is SVGAGI. The CDR3 extends over 13 amino acids. The V end lost 2 bases, the J end lost 2 bases, and 6 bases lay between the germline ends. The CDR3 sequence is CASSYRLQETQYF. The DNA for the CDR3 is TGTGCCAGCAGTTACCGGCTTCAAGAGACCCAGTACTTC.

On this clonotype itself: A read error may account for a junction end that differs from germline. The J gene is TRBJ1-6, the V gene TRBV7-7, with TRBD1 as a possible D gene (6 bases). The CDR3 loop spans 17 amino acids. Germline V lookup: CDR1 SSHAT, CDR2 FNYEAQ (reference sequence). CDR3 DNA sequence: TGTGCTAGCAGCTTAGCGATTGCGGGACATCCAAATTCACCCCTCCACTTT. Translating it yields CASSLAIAGHPNSPLHF.

This clonotype was picked up many times. The chain's CDR3 is CSARDYGQQNTEAFF. CDR3 DNA sequence: TGCAGTGCTAGAGATTATGGACAGCAGAACACTGAAGCTTTCTTT. The chain is built from TRBV20-1 and TRBJ1-1; tentatively, D is TRBD1 (6 bases). The CDR3 runs 15 residues. Trimming stripped 0 bases from V and 1 base from J, with 12 bases between. CDR1 and CDR2 from the germline V gene are DFQATT and SNEGSKA (reference sequence).

Only a few counts were recorded for this clonotype. The genes are TRBV6-1 and TRBJ2-7; D tentatively reads TRBD1 or TRBD2 (5 bases each). Trimming shortened V by 0 bases and J by 0 bases, and 9 bases separated the two germline ends. Germline V gene data show CDR1 as MNHNS and CDR2 as SASEGT. This CDR3 is built from 15 residues. The CDR3 loop is CASSEAPGPSYEQYF. For the CDR3, the DNA is TGTGCCAGCAGTGAAGCGCCGGGACCCTCCTACGAGCAGTACTTC.

This clonotype was recorded many times. The genes are TRBV2 and TRBJ1-2; 7 bases line up with TRBD1. CDR3 length: 13 residues. Per germline, CDR1 SNHLY and CDR2 FYNNEI. The trim removed 4 bases at V and 7 bases at J, leaving 6 bases unmatched. The DNA of the CDR3 is TGTGCCAGCAGTGCGGCCAGGGGGTTTGGCTACACCTTC. Translating it yields CASSAARGFGYTF. Full variable domain (missing parts from reference TRBV2 and TRBJ1-2): EPEVTQTPSHQVTQMGQEVILRCVPISNHLYFYWYRQILGQKVEFLVSFYNNEISEKSEIFDDQFSVERPDGSNFTLKIRSTKLEDSAMYFCASSAARGFGYTFGSGTRLTVV.

This clonotype has at least ten counts. The V gene is TRBV10-3, the J gene TRBJ2-7; 9 bases fit TRBD1. Germline trimming cut 10 bases from V and 1 base from J; bases unmatched to any gene: 8. Germline CDR1 reads ENHRY; CDR2 reads SYGVKD. The CDR3 has 14 residues. The CDR3 sequence is CATYEQGASYEQYF. The DNA for the CDR3 is TGTGCCACTTACGAACAGGGGGCATCCTACGAGCAGTACTTC.

The rearrangement links TRBV4-3 to TRBJ2-7, with a weak D call TRBD2 (6 bases). The CDR3 is made up of 15 amino acids. Trimming cost V 8 bases and J 3 bases, with 20 bases left between them. Germline-derived CDR1 and CDR2 are LGHNA and YSLEER. The CDR3 sequence is CASPHTGTQNYEQYF. The CDR3 DNA follows: TGCGCCAGCCCGCACACCGGGACTCAGAACTACGAGCAGTACTTC.